A selection of T cell receptor beta chains follows, all from one sample in a study of monozygotic twins with inflammatory bowel disease. TCRdb reprocessed the 5' RACE reads and keeps a single row for each CDR3 protein, giving no DNA. The listing records approximately 160,000 distinct CDR3 sequences. Sequencing input: blood. The receptors stem from a human donor with ulcerative colitis or Crohn's disease, or a healthy co-twin of an affected twin (not recorded which). Each CDR3 is given with its conserved first and last residue.

CDR3aa	len	v_gene	j_gene
CAWTHGETQYF	11	TRBV30	TRBJ2-5
CASSLLAGGTGELFF	15	TRBV5-1	TRBJ2-2
CSALTGGIRGYTF	13	TRBV20-1	TRBJ1-2
CSARLTGSTDTQYF	14	TRBV20-1	TRBJ2-3
CASSPSGSSYNEQFF	15	TRBV3-1	TRBJ2-1
CSAREETGYNEQFF	14	TRBV20-1	TRBJ2-1
CAWSVLGAEQFF	12	TRBV30	TRBJ2-1
CASSYTWDTNYEQYF	15	TRBV6-5	TRBJ2-7
CAWSSTILAGELFF	14	TRBV30	TRBJ2-2
CASSLAPGGNTEAFF	15	TRBV5-1	TRBJ1-1
CAISTPGLGHIEQYF	15	TRBV10-3	TRBJ2-7
CAWGTGAGYTF	11	TRBV30	TRBJ1-2
CASSQGTVGETQYF	14	TRBV3-1	TRBJ2-5
CASSISGNGEAFF	13	TRBV19	TRBJ1-1
CASSQETGLAYEQYF	15	TRBV4-1	TRBJ2-7
CASSLAPSDYYNSPLHF	17	TRBV5-4	TRBJ1-6
CATSDPVVADQETQYF	16	TRBV24-1	TRBJ2-5
CSVGGYNEQFF	11	TRBV29-1	TRBJ2-1
CASSKDRGRTGELFF	15	TRBV7-3	TRBJ2-2
CASSRRDRGEETQYF	15	TRBV5-4	TRBJ2-5
CAWSVRQGADIQYF	14	TRBV30	TRBJ2-4
CASSRLAGDQNIQYF	15	TRBV6-2/TRBV6-3	TRBJ2-4
CASSPQRAPNTEAFF	15	TRBV18	TRBJ1-1
CSARPRGGGSYEQYF	15	TRBV20-1	TRBJ2-7
CATGLDRATDTQYF	14	TRBV19	TRBJ2-3
CASSLVSDRQIRTQYF	16	TRBV13	TRBJ2-3
CSARGTALSEQYF	13	TRBV20-1	TRBJ2-7
CASSPKARGTNEKLFF	16	TRBV18	TRBJ1-4
CASSWTLETEAFF	13	TRBV11-1	TRBJ1-1
CASSLDGYGYTF	12	TRBV7-9	TRBJ1-2
CASRLSWSSGNTIYF	15	TRBV2	TRBJ1-3
CASSVDAGVTGELFF	15	TRBV9	TRBJ2-2
CASGLVTSGRRELFF	15	TRBV12-5	TRBJ2-2
CASGYTQGTDTQYF	14	TRBV12-3/TRBV12-4	TRBJ2-3
CATSREQGFNYGYTF	15	TRBV15	TRBJ1-2
CASSLDKAGQKLFF	14	TRBV27	TRBJ1-4
CASSELQGRQTQYF	14	TRBV2	TRBJ2-5
CASSLNPAREGNNEQFF	17	TRBV27	TRBJ2-1
CATRLGLTYNEQFF	14	TRBV28	TRBJ2-1
CSARADGNQPQHF	13	TRBV20-1	TRBJ1-5
CASRAVAAWEQYF	13	TRBV27	TRBJ2-7
CASSLGRAGTANSPLHF	17	TRBV7-2	TRBJ1-6
CASSLGGLAGGEETQYF	17	TRBV11-2	TRBJ2-5
CASSWGKGIGELFF	14	TRBV7-9	TRBJ2-2
CASSLRRIAGGEQFF	15	TRBV7-9	TRBJ2-1
CASSLSRGGRTGELFF	16	TRBV12-3/TRBV12-4	TRBJ2-2
CAISKGLAGENEQFF	15	TRBV10-3	TRBJ2-1